The 32 T cell receptor beta chains presented below share a single source sample, sequenced in a study of shared clonotypes between healthy human individuals (dated by TCRdb to 2020 to 2021). Library construction relied on the immunoSEQ multiplex PCR assay. TCRdb took this table from immuneACCESS and kept in-frame rearrangements with V and J called. Such tables lack part of the clones; where checked against another copy, unresolved V genes explain under half of the gap, and the rest is unexplained. Counted in this sample were over a million clones; 60% to 80% of them appeared once. In total, the top ten clones hold roughly 1.5% of the sample. Sequencing was carried out using memory CD4+ T cells sorted from blood. The sample's cell subset or site label, decoded: CD45RA-negative fraction. All receptors derive from a young man in good health.

This clone showed up just once. The J gene is TRBJ1-1, the V gene TRBV14; no clear D. This CDR3 region has 12 residues. Germline V gives CDR1 SGHDN, CDR2 FVKESK. The V and J ends lost 4 bases and 1 base respectively, with 4 bases between them. The CDR3 coding sequence is TGTGCCAGCAGCCGCTCGAACACTGAAGCTTTCTTT. It translates to CASSRSNTEAFF. The full variable domain, with the rest looked up from reference TRBV14 and TRBJ1-1, is EAGVTQFPSHSVIEKGQTVTLRCDPISGHDNLYWYRRVMGKEIKFLLHFVKESKQDESGMPNNRFLAERTGGTYSTLKVQPAELEDSGVYFCASSRSNTEAFFGQGTRLTVV.

This chain links TRBV19 with TRBJ1-5; 10 bases agree with TRBD1. Germline CDR1 reads LNHDA; CDR2 reads SQIVND (reference sequence). The CDR3 covers 16 residues. After removal of 7 bases from V and 4 bases from J, the junction contained 10 bases not matched to a gene. The CDR3 loop reads CASNPVDRGANQPQHF. CDR3 bases: TGTGCCAGTAACCCGGTGGACAGGGGGGCGAATCAGCCCCAGCATTTT.

The chain has TRBV4-2 and TRBJ2-1; 9 bases match TRBD1. Per the germline V gene, CDR1 is LGHNA and CDR2 is YNFKEQ. The ends lost 1 base at V and 7 bases at J; junction bases unmatched: 2. The CDR3 is 14 amino acids. The CDR3 bases are TGTGCCAGCAGCCAAGGGGGACAGGGAAATGAGCAGTTCTTC. As protein: CASSQGGQGNEQFF.

About this clone itself: The same CDR3 is also encoded by other DNA sequences in this sample. The rearrangement uses TRBV6-1 and TRBJ2-7; D unclear. This CDR3 is 15 amino acids long. The V gene's germline CDR1 is MNHNS and CDR2 SASEGT. Trimming stripped 5 bases from V and 0 bases from J, with 14 bases between. CDR3 nucleotides: TGTGCCAGCAGTCTTACAGCCTTCAGCTCCTACGAGCAGTACTTC. This codes for CASSLTAFSSYEQYF.

The V gene is TRBV30, the J gene TRBJ1-6, with D uncertain. CDR3 length: 16 amino acids. Germline CDR1 is GTSNPN and CDR2 is SVGIG (reference sequence). The germline V and J ends were trimmed by 3 bases and 0 bases, with 12 bases remaining between them. The CDR3: CAWRATESSYNSPLHF. The CDR3 region has the DNA TGTGCCTGGAGAGCCACGGAGAGCTCCTATAATTCACCCCTCCACTTT. Supplemented by reference TRBV30 and TRBJ1-6, the full variable domain reads SQTIHQWPATLVQPVGSPLSLECTVEGTSNPNLYWYRQAAGRGLQLLFYSVGIGQISSEVPQNLSASRPQDRQFILSSKKLLLSDSGFYLCAWRATESSYNSPLHFGNGTRLTVT.

The chain joins TRBV19 to TRBJ1-6; the match to TRBD1 covers 9 bases. This CDR3 has 16 amino acids. The germline gives CDR1 LNHDA, CDR2 SQIVND (reference sequence). Losses at the gene ends were 0 bases for V and 9 bases for J; bases not matched to a gene: 6. CDR3 DNA sequence: TGTGCCAGTAGTATAGAGGGGACAGGGCGGAGTTCACCCCTCCACTTT. It translates to CASSIEGTGRSSPLHF. Full variable domain (outside the CDR3, taken from reference TRBV19 and TRBJ1-6): DGGITQSPKYLFRKEGQNVTLSCEQNLNHDAMYWYRQDPGQGLRLIYYSQIVNDFQKGDIAEGYSVSREKKESFPLTVTSAQKNPTAFYLCASSIEGTGRSSPLHFGNGTRLTVT.

This clone was counted a single time. This chain uses TRBV5-1 with TRBJ1-3; D gene ambiguous. V shed 4 bases and J shed 5 bases, with 10 bases lying between them. Germline lookup yields CDR1 SGHRS and CDR2 YFSETQ. The CDR3 has 13 amino acids. Here the CDR3 reads CASSPPERNTIYF. The CDR3 DNA sequence: TGCGCCAGCAGCCCCCCGGAGAGAAACACCATATATTTT.

The J gene is TRBJ2-1, the V gene TRBV2, with D uncertain. Germline V lookup: CDR1 SNHLY, CDR2 FYNNEI. The V and J ends lost 11 bases and 4 bases respectively, with 9 bases between them. This CDR3 contains 11 residues. CDR3 DNA: TGTGCCTCTACAGAATACAATGAGCAGTTCTTC. Amino acids: CASTEYNEQFF.

The chain carries TRBV19 and TRBJ1-1; D may be TRBD1 (6 bases). The germline gives CDR1 LNHDA, CDR2 SQIVND (reference sequence). V was trimmed by 7 bases and J by 5 bases, leaving 14 bases between them. CDR3 length: 13 amino acids. CDR3 DNA sequence: TGTGCCAGTACCCGGGTAGGGGGAACTGAAGCTTTCTTT. Translated: CASTRVGGTEAFF.

This chain connects TRBV11-2 to TRBJ1-1; D might be TRBD1 (6 bases). This CDR3 spans 14 amino acids. V lost 3 bases to trimming and J lost 1 base, with 9 bases between them. Germline V gene lookup returns CDR1 SGHAT and CDR2 FQNNGV. CDR3 amino acids: CASSFIGGNTEAFF. CDR3 DNA sequence: TGTGCCAGCAGCTTCATAGGGGGGAACACTGAAGCTTTCTTT.

The chain is built from TRBV19 and TRBJ2-3; D gene unclear. V was shortened by 3 bases and J by 3 bases, with 10 bases between the two germline ends. The CDR3 contains 14 residues. Germline-derived CDR1 and CDR2 are LNHDA and SQIVND (reference sequence). CDR3 sequence (DNA): TGTGCCAGTAGTATCGGTCAAATGACAGATACGCAGTATTTT. Protein product: CASSIGQMTDTQYF.

This clone came up many times. CDR3 sequence: CASRAQGSPEAFF. Written as DNA, the CDR3 is TGTGCCAGCAGGGCTCAGGGGAGCCCTGAAGCTTTCTTT. The chain joins TRBV2 to TRBJ1-1, with D perhaps matching TRBD1 (6 bases). CDR3 length equals 13 residues. Trimming removed 6 bases at V and 6 bases at J, with 14 bases between. CDR1 is SNHLY, CDR2 FYNNEI, per germline.

The J gene is TRBJ2-7, the V gene TRBV6-1; the D gene could be TRBD1 or TRBD2 (5 bases each). There are 14 residues in the CDR3. Trimming cost V 6 bases and J 6 bases, with 18 bases left between them. In germline, CDR1 is MNHNS, CDR2 SASEGT. The CDR3 DNA reads as TGTGCCAGCAGAAGAGGGGCTGGAGAGTCCGAGCAGTACTTC. Amino acid sequence: CASRRGAGESEQYF.

V is TRBV10-2 and J is TRBJ2-7; 10 bases map to TRBD2. The junction had 24 bases not matched to a gene; V was cut back by 11 bases and J by 5 bases. Germline lookup yields CDR1 WSHSY and CDR2 SAAADI. The CDR3 is made up of 18 amino acids. The CDR3 DNA follows: TGCGCCTCCTATGGGGGGAAGGGACTAGCGCCCCGGGGGAACGAGCAGTACTTC. This translates into CASYGGKGLAPRGNEQYF.

V is TRBV19 and J is TRBJ1-6, with D perhaps matching TRBD1 (6 bases). The V gene lost 1 base and the J gene lost 13 bases, with 17 bases spanning the gap. From germline, CDR1 is LNHDA and CDR2 SQIVND (reference sequence). This CDR3 is built from 15 residues. This CDR3 is CASSIALDRGPPLHF. CDR3 nucleotides: TGTGCCAGTAGTATAGCTCTGGATCGGGGGCCCCCCCTCCACTTT. Filled out from reference TRBV19 and TRBJ1-6, the complete variable domain reads DGGITQSPKYLFRKEGQNVTLSCEQNLNHDAMYWYRQDPGQGLRLIYYSQIVNDFQKGDIAEGYSVSREKKESFPLTVTSAQKNPTAFYLCASSIALDRGPPLHFGNGTRLTVT.

The chain couples TRBV6-6 to TRBJ2-7; no reliable D call. Germline CDR1 reads MNHNY; CDR2 reads SVGAGI (reference sequence). Trimming removed 5 bases from V and 0 bases from J, with 8 bases in between. This CDR3 is built from 13 residues. Written as DNA, the CDR3 is TGTGCCAGCAGTCCTGGCCCCTCCTACGAGCAGTACTTC. Translating gives CASSPGPSYEQYF.

This clone has more than one count but fewer than ten. This rearrangement joins TRBV5-1 to TRBJ1-2; D is undetermined. The CDR3 has 14 amino acids. V gave up 7 bases and J gave up 0 bases, with 13 bases separating them. CDR1 and CDR2 from the germline V gene are SGHRS and YFSETQ. The CDR3 bases are TGCGCCAGCGGAGCCCCCAGTACTAACTATGGCTACACCTTC. This translates into CASGAPSTNYGYTF.

The chain employs TRBV12-5 and TRBJ2-2; D gene unclear. Trimming left V 6 bases short and J 7 bases short, with 24 bases between. The CDR3 runs 17 residues. Germline loops: CDR1 LGHNT, CDR2 FRNRAP. The CDR3 is CASGPTSVFLKRGELFF. CDR3 sequence (DNA): TGTGCTAGTGGCCCTACTTCAGTTTTCCTCAAACGCGGGGAGCTGTTTTTT.

This rearrangement joins TRBV5-4 to TRBJ2-7; 14 bases match TRBD2. Trimming at V came to 0 bases and at J to 13 bases, leaving 3 bases not matched to a gene. The CDR3 has 13 residues. Germline CDR1 is SGHNT and CDR2 is YYREEE (reference sequence). CDR3 loop: CASSLEGLAGDYF. The CDR3, as DNA: TGTGCCAGCAGCTTGGAGGGACTAGCGGGAGATTACTTC.

The chain combines TRBV29-1 with TRBJ1-1; maybe TRBD1 (6 bases). Trimming pared 4 bases from V and 8 bases from J, leaving 20 bases between. This CDR3 has 14 amino acids. CDR1 is SQVTM and CDR2 is ANQGSEA in the germline V gene. CDR3 sequence (DNA): TGCAGCGTTGCGAGTCTTGGATTAGGGGGAGAAGCTTTCTTT. Translated, it gives CSVASLGLGGEAFF.

The chain carries TRBV18 and TRBJ1-2, with a tentative D call TRBD1 (5 bases). Germline assignment: CDR1 KGHSH and CDR2 LQKENI. The CDR3 is 12 amino acids. The V and J ends lost 6 bases and 7 bases respectively, with 12 bases between them. The CDR3, as DNA: TGTGCCAGCTCTGAACAGGCCGGTGGCTACACCTTC. Translation gives CASSEQAGGYTF.

The rearrangement joins TRBV15 to TRBJ2-2; TRBD1 or TRBD2 may be the D gene (5 bases each). Germline CDR1 reads LNHNV; CDR2 reads YYDKDF (reference sequence). The CDR3 consists of 15 residues. The V end lost 4 bases, the J end lost 2 bases, and 11 bases lay between the germline ends. CDR3 loop: CATSTGTVNTGELFF. The CDR3 DNA follows: TGTGCCACCAGCACAGGGACCGTAAACACCGGGGAGCTGTTTTTT.

The V gene is TRBV5-1, the J gene TRBJ2-7, with 8 positions matching TRBD2. The CDR3 contains 14 residues. CDR1 and CDR2 from the germline V gene are SGHRS and YFSETQ. Trimming at V came to 5 bases and at J to 2 bases, leaving 6 bases not matched to a gene. The CDR3 sequence is CASRIERGTYEQYF. The CDR3 bases are TGCGCCAGCAGGATCGAGCGGGGGACCTACGAGCAGTACTTC. Based on the CDR3 plus reference TRBV5-1 and TRBJ2-7, the full variable domain is KAGVTQTPRYLIKTRGQQVTLSCSPISGHRSVSWYQQTPGQGLQFLFEYFSETQRNKGNFPGRFSGRQFSNSRSEMNVSTLELGDSALYLCASRIERGTYEQYFGPGTRLTVT.

The rearrangement joins TRBV28 to TRBJ1-4, with D hard to call. The germline gives CDR1 MDHEN, CDR2 SYDVKM. This CDR3 comprises 14 residues. V lost 5 bases to trimming and J lost 7 bases, with 14 bases between them. The CDR3 coding sequence is TGTGCCAGCAGTCCCGCTGGGGAGTCTGAAAAACTGTTTTTT. This codes for CASSPAGESEKLFF.

The gene calls are TRBV9 and TRBJ2-1; D not resolved. V lost 1 base and J lost 4, with 6 bases in between. The germline V gene has CDR1 SGDLS and CDR2 YYNGEE. This CDR3 spans 13 amino acids. The CDR3 region is CASSVTRYNEQFF. The CDR3 DNA reads TGTGCCAGCAGCGTAACACGATACAATGAGCAGTTCTTC.

The gene calls are TRBV5-6 and TRBJ2-7; tentative D call: TRBD1 (6 bases). CDR1 is SGHDT and CDR2 is YYEEEE in the germline V gene. The CDR3 covers 14 residues. V was pared by 0 bases and J by 7 bases, with 14 bases between. CDR3 in amino acids: CASSLGGRCGEQYF. In DNA form, the CDR3 reads TGTGCCAGCAGCTTGGGGGGGCGGTGCGGAGAGCAGTACTTC.

This chain connects TRBV28 to TRBJ1-5, with 9 bases matching TRBD1. Germline loops: CDR1 MDHEN, CDR2 SYDVKM. The CDR3 is 11 residues long. The J segment lost 10 bases and the V segment lost 6 bases, leaving 1 base of the junction unmatched. CDR3 nucleotide sequence: TGTGCCAGCAGGGGACAGGGCCCCCAGCATTTT. This encodes CASRGQGPQHF.

The chain employs TRBV5-6 and TRBJ2-7; unclear D gene. The germline V and J ends were trimmed by 2 bases and 0 bases, with 6 bases remaining between them. The CDR3 sequence is 13 residues long. Germline CDR1 is SGHDT and CDR2 is YYEEEE. CDR3 protein: CASSFDLSYEQYF. DNA of the CDR3: TGTGCCAGCAGCTTTGACCTCTCCTACGAGCAGTACTTC.

This chain joins TRBV19 and TRBJ2-2; 9 nucleotides line up with TRBD2. From germline, CDR1 is LNHDA and CDR2 SQIVND (reference sequence). The CDR3 sequence is 16 residues long. V was pared by 5 bases and J by 3 bases, with 7 bases of the junction left unmatched. CDR3 in DNA: TGTGCCAGTAGTTTGTTAGCGGGAGACCACACCGGGGAGCTGTTTTTT. Its translation: CASSLLAGDHTGELFF.

The CDR3: CASRVPGLAGYNEQFF. The CDR3, as DNA: TGTGCCAGCAGAGTTCCGGGACTAGCGGGGTACAATGAGCAGTTCTTC. The gene calls are TRBV11-2 and TRBJ2-1; 13 nucleotides align to TRBD2. Per germline, CDR1 SGHAT and CDR2 FQNNGV. Unmatched junction bases numbered 6, after V lost 6 bases and J lost 4 bases. The CDR3 has 16 amino acids.

This sequence joins TRBV12-5 and TRBJ1-2; D call uncertain. V lost 5 bases to trimming and J lost 8 bases, with 15 bases between them. The germline V gene encodes CDR1 LGHNT and CDR2 FRNRAP. The CDR3 is 13 residues long. The CDR3 loop is CASGPDHREGYTF. In DNA, the CDR3 is TGTGCTAGTGGTCCGGACCACCGGGAAGGCTACACCTTC. The variable domain in full, with the rest retrieved from reference TRBV12-5 and TRBJ1-2, is DARVTQTPRHKVTEMGQEVTMRCQPILGHNTVFWYRQTMMQGLELLAYFRNRAPLDDSGMPKDRFSAEMPDATLATLKIQPSEPRDSAVYFCASGPDHREGYTFGSGTRLTVV.

This clone occurred many times. Other nucleotide sequences from this sample produce the same CDR3. The genes are TRBV5-4 and TRBJ1-5; unclear D gene. Germline assignment: CDR1 SGHNT and CDR2 YYREEE (reference sequence). The length of the CDR3 is 14 residues. V shed 2 bases and J shed 1 base, with 7 bases lying between them. CDR3 coding DNA: TGTGCCAGCAGCTTAGGCGGGAGCAATCAGCCCCAGCATTTT. It specifies CASSLGGSNQPQHF.